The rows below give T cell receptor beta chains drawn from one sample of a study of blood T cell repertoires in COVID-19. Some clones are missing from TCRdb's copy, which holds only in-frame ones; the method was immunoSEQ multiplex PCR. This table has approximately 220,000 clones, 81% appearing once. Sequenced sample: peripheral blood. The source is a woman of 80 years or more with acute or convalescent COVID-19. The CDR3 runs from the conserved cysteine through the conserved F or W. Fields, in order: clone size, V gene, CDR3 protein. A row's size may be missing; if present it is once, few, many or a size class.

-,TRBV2,CASRETIGGNEQFF
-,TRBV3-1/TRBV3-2,CASSQERSRYSPLHF
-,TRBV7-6,CASSLIGVAAGGITDTQYF
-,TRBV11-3,CASSLGGDTQYF
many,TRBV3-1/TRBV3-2,CACRGTANTEAFF
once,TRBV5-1,CASREGGVEVNTEAFF
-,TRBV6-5,CASSSDRGSYGYTF
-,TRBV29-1,CSGGGGVGSYNEQFF
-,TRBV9,CASSVGVAGGRDTQYF
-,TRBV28,CASGGTRKDSGANVLTF
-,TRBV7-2,CASSLSGGANTDTQYF
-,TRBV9,CASSVATGDSPYEQYF
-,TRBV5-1,CASSLARQGSTEAFF
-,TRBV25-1,CASRETDNPANEKLFF
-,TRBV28,CASSSTGGLVNEQFF
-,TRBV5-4,CASSSAGTAQRTQYF
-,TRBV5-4,CASSLGQQETQYF
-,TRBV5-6,CASSPGTSGYEQYF
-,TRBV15,CATSSRTGAGSPLHF
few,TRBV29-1,CSVGGTDNQPQHF
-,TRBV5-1,CASSLASGATDTQYF
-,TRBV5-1,CASSADRAGQPQHF
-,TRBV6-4,CASSDIQGGTFPYGYTF
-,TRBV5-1,CASYSGADEGGYTF
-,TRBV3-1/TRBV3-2,CASSPDRANGNTIYF
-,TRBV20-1,CSASISGTDTQYF
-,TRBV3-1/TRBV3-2,CASSQGDGHRDQYF
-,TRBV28,CASSRYRGSANYGYTF
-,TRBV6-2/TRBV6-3,CASSATQGKRSPLHF
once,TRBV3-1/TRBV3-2,CASTLAGSSYNEQFF
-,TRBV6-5,CASGQTGFDQPQHF
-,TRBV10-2,CASSGLAGGRDEQYF
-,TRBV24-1,CATSDLAGTGELFF
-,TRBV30,CAWGGPLAADTQYF
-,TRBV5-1,CASSLEGGTGQGGYTF
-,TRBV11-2,CASSSDRGSSLFF
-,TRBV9,CASSVGTDRNTIYF